The 9 T cell receptor beta chains reported below all come from one sample, sequenced in a study of vaccination effects on CD4 cells after COVID-19. These receptors are not linked to any known antigen. The assay was immunoSEQ multiplex PCR, and TCRdb's table has in-frame clones only and misses some. The sample records roughly 60,000 clones, 72% being singletons. Subsequent to a culture period of about nine days, CD4+ T cells were isolated. This specimen was CD4+ T cells from PBMCs cultured without peptide, taken before COVID-19 vaccination. The receptor source for this set is a human donor who had a prior SARS-CoV-2 infection.

The chain uses TRBV18 and TRBJ2-2; no reliable D call. Germline assignment: CDR1 KGHSH and CDR2 LQKENI. The CDR3 is 16 residues long. Trimming pared 1 base from V and 1 base from J, leaving 10 bases between. CDR3 sequence reads: CASSPRPTGNTGELFF. The CDR3 DNA is TGTGCCAGCTCACCACGCCCAACCGGGAACACCGGGGAGCTGTTTTTT.

Written as DNA, the CDR3 is TGTGCCAGCAGCTTAGAACAGAGCACAGATACGCAGTATTTT. Its translation is CASSLEQSTDTQYF. The chain combines TRBV13 with TRBJ2-3; no clear D gene. CDR1 is PRHDT, CDR2 FYEKMQ, per germline (reference sequence). Trimming removed 1 base from V and 0 bases from J, with 5 bases in between. The CDR3 runs 14 residues. Complete variable domain (other parts from reference TRBV13 and TRBJ2-3): AAGVIQSPRHLIKEKRETATLKCYPIPRHDTVYWYQQGPGQDPQFLISFYEKMQSDKGSIPDRFSAQQFSDYHSELNMSSLELGDSALYFCASSLEQSTDTQYFGPGTRLTVL.

The rearrangement joins TRBV13 to TRBJ2-1; 13 positions agree with TRBD2. V lost 1 base, J lost 7 bases, and 16 bases stayed unmatched. The CDR3 runs to 20 residues. CDR1 is PRHDT and CDR2 is FYEKMQ in the germline V gene (reference sequence). CDR3 sequence: CASSLVVGGGLAGIVNEQFF. In DNA form, the CDR3 reads TGTGCCAGCAGCTTAGTCGTAGGAGGGGGACTAGCGGGGATTGTAAATGAGCAGTTCTTC.

The genes are TRBV6-5 and TRBJ2-1; TRBD1 or TRBD2 may be the D gene (5 bases each). Germline V gives CDR1 MNHEY, CDR2 SVGAGI. V shed 2 bases and J shed 10 bases, with 9 bases lying between them. There are 12 residues in the CDR3. The CDR3 sequence is CASSYRGREQFF. The CDR3 DNA reads as TGTGCCAGCAGTTACCGGGGCCGCGAGCAGTTCTTC.

The chain employs TRBV7-3 and TRBJ2-1; 8 nucleotides match TRBD2. The length of the CDR3 is 15 residues. V lost 3 bases, J lost 7 bases, and 8 bases stayed unmatched. Germline V gene data show CDR1 as SGHTA and CDR2 as FQGTGA. CDR3 amino acids: CASSFDSGSRNEQFF. The CDR3 DNA reads TGTGCCAGCAGCTTTGACAGCGGGAGTAGGAATGAGCAGTTCTTC.

This clone turned up a few times. This sequence joins TRBV7-2 and TRBJ1-1; D call uncertain. Germline CDR1 reads SGHTA; CDR2 reads FQGNSA. The germline V and J ends were trimmed by 5 bases and 10 bases, with 11 bases remaining between them. The CDR3 loop spans 11 amino acids. The CDR3 region is CASSASAGAFF. Written as DNA, the CDR3 is TGTGCCAGCAGCGCGTCCGCCGGAGCTTTCTTT.

This chain connects TRBV4-1 to TRBJ1-4, with D possibly being TRBD1 (6 bases). This CDR3 is 16 amino acids long. Trimming shortened V by 1 base and J by 8 bases, and 17 bases separated the two germline ends. The V gene's germline CDR1 is MGHRA and CDR2 YSYEKL. This CDR3 is CASSQGVTPGGEKLFF. The CDR3 region has the DNA TGCGCCAGCAGCCAAGGGGTAACTCCGGGGGGCGAAAAACTGTTTTTT.

This chain connects TRBV3-1 (or the pseudogene TRBV3-2) to TRBJ2-7, with 9 bases fitting TRBD1. CDR3 length: 17 amino acids. V lost 4 bases to trimming and J lost 3 bases; unmatched junction nucleotides: 13. Germline V lookup: CDR1 LGHDT, CDR2 YNNKEL (reference sequence). CDR3 amino acids: CASSRGQGTSFFYEQYF. CDR3 DNA sequence: TGTGCCAGCAGCCGGGGACAGGGCACCTCTTTTTTCTACGAGCAGTACTTC.

The gene calls are TRBV7-9 and TRBJ2-5; D remains ambiguous. This CDR3 spans 12 amino acids. Germline CDR1 reads SEHNR; CDR2 reads FQNEAQ (reference sequence). V was cut by 5 bases and J by 5 bases, with 9 bases left in between. CDR3 region: CASSPPGETQYF. The CDR3 DNA reads as TGTGCCAGCAGCCCCCCAGGCGAGACCCAGTACTTC.